These 20 T cell receptor beta chains were all obtained from the same sample, sequenced in a study of response to subunit inactivated influenza vaccine. TCRdb ran MiXCR on the RT-PCR reads and lists one entry per CDR3 protein. Of over 450,000 distinct CDR3 sequences listed, roughly 13% are singletons. Sequencing used PBMCs from blood, obtained around seven weeks after vaccination. These receptors were obtained from a man between 45 and 60 years old who received an inactivated influenza vaccine.

This clonotype was seen at least ten times. This rearrangement joins TRBV5-5 to TRBJ2-5, with 9 bases aligning to TRBD1. CDR1 is SGHKS, CDR2 YYEKEE, per germline (reference sequence). The CDR3 extends over 15 amino acids. J gave up 5 bases and V 4 bases, and 9 bases lay outside the gene matches. The CDR3 DNA is TGTGCCAGCAGCCAAATACAGGGGGCGGGGGAGACCCAGTACTTC. This sequence encodes CASSQIQGAGETQYF.

This clonotype was counted only a few times. The chain combines TRBV20-1 with TRBJ2-1; TRBD2 aligns across 14 bases. The germline V gene encodes CDR1 DFQATT and CDR2 SNEGSKA (reference sequence). After removal of 2 bases from V and 9 bases from J, the junction contained 6 bases not matched to a gene. The CDR3 totals 15 residues. CDR3 nucleotides: TGCAGTGCTAGATCCGGGACTAGCGGGGGATCTGAGCAGTTCTTC. This codes for CSARSGTSGGSEQFF.

This clonotype came up many times. This sequence joins TRBV12-3 or TRBV12-4 and TRBJ2-1, with D possibly matching TRBD2 (6 bases). The CDR3 is 17 amino acids. The germline V and J ends were trimmed by 3 bases and 0 bases, with 15 bases remaining between them. CDR3 amino acids: CASSLGRRESSYNEQFF. The DNA for the CDR3 is TGTGCCAGCAGTTTGGGTCGGCGGGAAAGCTCCTACAATGAGCAGTTCTTC.

This clonotype turned up a few times. One end of the junction is discordant with germline, which a read error may explain. The rearrangement uses TRBV6-1 and TRBJ1-6; D not certain. The length of the CDR3 is 14 residues. CDR1 is MNHNS and CDR2 is SASEGT in the germline V gene. This CDR3 is CASSEVHGNSPLHF. For the CDR3, the DNA is TGTGCCAGCAGCGAAGTACACGGCAATTCACCCCTCCACTTT.

This clonotype was seen a handful of times. The genes are TRBV12-3 or TRBV12-4 and TRBJ2-1; 13 nucleotides line up with TRBD2. The CDR3 loop spans 15 amino acids. The V segment lost 6 bases and the J segment 4 bases; nucleotides outside the gene matches: 3. The CDR3 sequence is CASRGLAGYYNEQFF. As DNA, the CDR3 is TGTGCCAGCAGGGGACTAGCGGGGTATTACAATGAGCAGTTCTTC.

This clonotype was seen repeatedly, ten times or more. This chain uses TRBV3-1 with TRBJ2-5; D is perhaps TRBD2 (5 bases). This CDR3 has 15 residues. The germline V gene has CDR1 LGHDT and CDR2 YNNKEL (reference sequence). Trimming took 2 bases from V and 4 from J, leaving 14 bases between them. DNA of the CDR3: TGTGCCAGCAGCCAAAGAGGACTCCCGGGAGAGACCCAGTACTTC. This translates into CASSQRGLPGETQYF.

On this clonotype itself: An end of the junction differs from the germline gene, which may be a read error. The J gene is TRBJ1-2, the V gene TRBV5-1, with D perhaps matching TRBD1 (6 bases). The CDR3 runs to 14 residues. Germline V gene lookup returns CDR1 SGHRS and CDR2 YFSETQ. The chain's CDR3 is CASSFRDNSYGYIF. CDR3 DNA sequence: TGCGCCAGCAGCTTCCGGGACAACTCTTATGGCTACATCTTC.

This clonotype came up a few times. The V gene is TRBV20-1, the J gene TRBJ1-1; D gene unclear. The germline gives CDR1 DFQATT, CDR2 SNEGSKA (reference sequence). There are 16 residues in the CDR3. Trimming took 5 bases from V and 3 from J, leaving 22 bases between them. CDR3 in DNA: TGCAGTGCTGCCAGAGGCACCTCGAACTTGGACACTGAAGCTTTCTTT. The encoded protein is CSAARGTSNLDTEAFF.

This chain joins TRBV10-3 and TRBJ1-1, with D unclear. The germline CDR1 and CDR2 sequences are ENHRY and SYGVKD. This CDR3 is 13 amino acids long. V lost 10 bases, J lost 1 base, and 13 bases lay in between. The chain's CDR3 is CATIAWTNTEAFF. The CDR3 DNA sequence: TGTGCCACCATCGCGTGGACGAACACTGAAGCTTTCTTT.

The chain combines TRBV24-1 with TRBJ2-3, with 8 bases that match TRBD1. Trimming took 2 bases from V and 3 from J; bases not matched to a gene: 12. The CDR3 is 18 amino acids. Germline-derived CDR1 and CDR2 are KGHDR and SFDVKD. In DNA form, the CDR3 reads TGTGCCACCAGTGATTCCGGGACAGGTTTTGATAGGACAGATACGCAGTATTTT. Protein: CATSDSGTGFDRTDTQYF.

In its sample, this clonotype was seen a few times. The V call is TRBV18, the J call TRBJ1-2, with D maybe TRBD1 (5 bases). Between the trimmed V and J ends, which lost 3 bases and 6 bases, there was a span of 14 bases. This CDR3 spans 14 amino acids. Germline values: CDR1 KGHSH, CDR2 LQKENI. The CDR3 sequence is CASSPRGQRDGYTF. CDR3 sequence (DNA): TGTGCCAGCTCACCGAGGGGCCAACGTGATGGCTACACCTTC.

The chain employs TRBV7-2 and TRBJ2-3; 8 positions agree with TRBD2. V was clipped by 5 bases and J by 0 bases; unmatched bases: 7. Germline lookup yields CDR1 SGHTA and CDR2 FQGNSA. The CDR3 totals 16 residues. DNA of the CDR3: TGTGCCAGCAGCCCCCGGCGGGGGGCTAGCACAGATACGCAGTATTTT. This translates into CASSPRRGASTDTQYF.

In its sample, this clonotype was seen a few times. This sequence joins TRBV6-1 and TRBJ2-7; a weak D match, TRBD2 (5 bases). The ends were cut back, 0 bases at V and 3 bases at J, with 12 bases in the middle. CDR3 size: 15 residues. Germline V gene lookup returns CDR1 MNHNS and CDR2 SASEGT. CDR3 bases: TGTGCCAGCAGTGAAGCCCAAACCGGGATCTACGAGCAGTACTTC. Its translation is CASSEAQTGIYEQYF.

The rearrangement joins TRBV7-3 to TRBJ1-1, with D uncertain. The CDR3 runs 13 residues. V was shortened by 5 bases and J by 0 bases, with 7 bases between the two germline ends. Germline V gene sequence: CDR1 SGHTA, CDR2 FQGTGA. CDR3 nucleotides: TGTGCCAGCAGCCAAAAGATGAACACTGAAGCTTTCTTT. Protein: CASSQKMNTEAFF.

The rearrangement links TRBV24-1 to TRBJ1-1, with TRBD1 matching 7 bases. CDR1 is KGHDR, CDR2 SFDVKD, per germline. This CDR3 is 13 amino acids long. The V gene end was trimmed by 6 bases and the J gene end by 7 bases; junction bases not matched to a gene: 7. This CDR3 is CATSIAGTDEAFF. The DNA for the CDR3 is TGTGCCACCAGTATCGCCGGGACAGATGAAGCTTTCTTT.

This clonotype was observed a handful of times. This chain links TRBV24-1 with TRBJ2-3; D is tentatively TRBD1 or TRBD2 (5 bases each). The V end lost 4 bases, the J end lost 1 base, and 14 bases lay between the germline ends. This CDR3 has 16 residues. The germline V gene has CDR1 KGHDR and CDR2 SFDVKD. The CDR3 DNA is TGTGCCACCAGTGACCCCATACGGGGCGGCACAGATACGCAGTATTTT. Residues: CATSDPIRGGTDTQYF.

CDR3 nucleotide sequence: TGTGCCAGCAGCCCCCAAGGGACAGGGGGCGAAAAACTGTTTTTT. It is translated as CASSPQGTGGEKLFF. The V call is TRBV12-3 or TRBV12-4, the J call TRBJ1-4; 12 bases align to TRBD1. The CDR3 length is 15 residues. Trimming at V came to 6 bases and at J to 8 bases, leaving 7 bases not matched to a gene.

This clonotype occurred a few times. V usage is TRBV15 and J usage is TRBJ2-7; D not certain. CDR1 is LNHNV, CDR2 YYDKDF, per germline (reference sequence). The CDR3 consists of 15 residues. Trimming removed 1 base at V and 5 bases at J, with 15 bases between. CDR3 loop: CATSRGGREWDEQYF. CDR3 nucleotide sequence: TGTGCCACCAGCAGAGGTGGCCGCGAATGGGACGAGCAGTACTTC.

This clonotype was picked up many times. The chain is built from TRBV6-5 and TRBJ2-3; 12 nucleotides align to TRBD2. CDR1 is MNHEY, CDR2 SVGAGI, per germline. The J segment lost 6 bases and the V segment lost 0 bases, leaving 4 bases of the junction unmatched. The CDR3 length is 16 residues. DNA of the CDR3: TGTGCCAGCAGTTACTCTTCTAGCGGGGGGGCCGATACGCAGTATTTT. Translating gives CASSYSSSGGADTQYF.

The chain joins TRBV7-2 to TRBJ2-1, with D tentatively TRBD1 or TRBD2 (6 bases each). The germline V gene encodes CDR1 SGHTA and CDR2 FQGNSA. The CDR3 spans 13 residues. V gave up 2 bases and J gave up 10 bases, with 12 bases separating them. Here the CDR3 reads CASSLSGGTEQFF. In DNA form, the CDR3 reads TGTGCCAGCAGCTTATCTGGAGGGACAGAGCAGTTCTTC. Drawing the rest from reference TRBV7-2 and TRBJ2-1, the complete variable domain is GAGVSQSPSNKVTEKGKDVELRCDPISGHTALYWYRQSLGQGLEFLIYFQGNSAPDKSGLPSDRFSAERTGGSVSTLTIQRTQQEDSAVYLCASSLSGGTEQFFGPGTRLTVL.